This T cell receptor beta chain was retrieved from a study of T cell responses to AZD1222 COVID-19 vaccine. Study results and caveats: Dominant at 160-218 and 743-854, vaccine-associated CD4 TCRs also spanned spike. Repertoire collection took place solely once the T cell response had peaked.

CDR3 length: 14 amino acids. The V gene end was trimmed by 4 bases and the J gene end by 2 bases; junction bases not matched to a gene: 5. Germline CDR1 and CDR2: MNHEY and SVGEGT. Only a few counts were recorded for this clone. Its specificity is not known. Some clones are missing from TCRdb's copy, which holds only in-frame ones; the method was immunoSEQ multiplex PCR. Of under 150,000 clones listed, approximately 85% are singletons. The material sequenced was peripheral blood, taken 28 days after the second dose of the MenACWY control vaccine. The gene calls are TRBV6-2 or TRBV6-3 and TRBJ2-7; 7 bases map to TRBD2. This receptor was taken from an adult who received the MenACWY meningococcal vaccine as a control. DNA of the CDR3: TGTGCCAGCAGTTCTCTAGCGGAAACCTACGAGCAGTACTTC. Its protein is CASSSLAETYEQYF.